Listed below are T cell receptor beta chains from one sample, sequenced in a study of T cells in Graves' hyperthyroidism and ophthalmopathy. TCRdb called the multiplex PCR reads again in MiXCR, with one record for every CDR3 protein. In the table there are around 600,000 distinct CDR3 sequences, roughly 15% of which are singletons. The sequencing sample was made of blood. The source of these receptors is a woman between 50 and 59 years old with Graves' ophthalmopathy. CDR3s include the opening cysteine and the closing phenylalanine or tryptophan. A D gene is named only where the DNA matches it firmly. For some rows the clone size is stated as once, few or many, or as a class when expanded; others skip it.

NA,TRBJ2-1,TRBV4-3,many,CASSQEDSGFDEQFF,TGCGCCAGCAGCCAAGAGGACAGTGGGTTCGATGAGCAGTTCTTC
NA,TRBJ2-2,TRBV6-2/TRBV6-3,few,CASSVVSVARGTGELFF,TGTGCCAGCAGTGTGGTTTCTGTGGCCCGGGGAACCGGGGAGCTGTTTTTT
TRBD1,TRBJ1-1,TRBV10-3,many,CAIRPTGQGVTEAFF,TGTGCCATCAGGCCAACCGGACAGGGAGTCACTGAAGCTTTCTTT
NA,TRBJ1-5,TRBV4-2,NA,CASSLDSTGQQNNQPQHF,TGTGCCAGCAGCCTCGACTCGACAGGCCAACAAAACAATCAGCCCCAGCACTTT
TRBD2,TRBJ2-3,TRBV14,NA,CASSQRVAGAGDTQYF,TGTGCCAGCAGCCAACGAGTAGCGGGAGCTGGAGATACGCAGTATTTT
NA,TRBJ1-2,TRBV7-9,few,CASSTEITVYTF,TGTGCCAGCAGTACAGAAATTACGGTCTACACCTTC
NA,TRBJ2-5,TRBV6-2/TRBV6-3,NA,CASSYISSTGTDEGTQYF,TGTGCCAGCAGTTACATTTCGTCGACCGGGACCGATGAAGGGACCCAGTACTTC
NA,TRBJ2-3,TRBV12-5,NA,CASGLEGRSSTDTQYF,TGTGCTAGTGGTTTGGAGGGCAGGTCTAGCACAGATACGCAGTATTTT
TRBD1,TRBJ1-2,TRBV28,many,CASSWGGAGGTNYGYTF,TGTGCCAGCAGTTGGGGAGGAGCAGGGGGGACCAACTATGGCTACACCTTC
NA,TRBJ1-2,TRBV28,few,CASSLNRGYTF,TGTGCCAGCAGTCTTAATCGGGGCTACACCTTC
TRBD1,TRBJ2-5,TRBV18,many,CASSPTPGTGAETQYF,TGTGCCAGCTCACCGACCCCCGGGACAGGGGCGGAGACCCAGTACTTC
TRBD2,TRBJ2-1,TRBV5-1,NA,CASSFELAGTYNEQFF,TGCGCCAGCAGCTTCGAACTAGCGGGGACCTACAATGAGCAGTTCTTC
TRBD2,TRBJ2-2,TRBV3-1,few,CASSQSGLAGATIPGELFF,TGTGCCAGCAGCCAGTCGGGACTAGCGGGAGCGACTATTCCCGGGGAGCTGTTTTTT
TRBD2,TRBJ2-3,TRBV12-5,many,CASGWGTSVFSTDTQYF,TGTGCTAGTGGTTGGGGGACTAGCGTTTTTAGCACAGATACGCAGTATTTT
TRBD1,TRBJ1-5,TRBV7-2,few,CASSLVQGAGQPQHF,TGTGCCAGCAGCTTAGTTCAGGGGGCGGGTCAGCCCCAGCATTTT
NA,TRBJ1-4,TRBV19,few,CASSMGGYEKLFF,TGTGCCAGTAGTATGGGGGGTTATGAAAAACTGTTTTTT
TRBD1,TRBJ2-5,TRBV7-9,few,CASSKPGQGWETQYF,TGTGCCAGCAGCAAGCCGGGACAGGGTTGGGAGACCCAGTACTTC
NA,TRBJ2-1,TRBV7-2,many,CASSLNRVSEQFF,TGTGCCAGCAGCTTAAATCGGGTTAGTGAGCAGTTCTTC
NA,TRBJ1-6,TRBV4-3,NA,CASSQEGYSPLHF,TGCGCCAGCAGCCAAGAAGGTTACTCACCCCTCCACTTT
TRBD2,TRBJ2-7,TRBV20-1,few,CSATPHLLSGIFYEQYF,TGCAGTGCTACGCCGCACCTCCTTAGCGGGATCTTTTACGAGCAGTACTTC
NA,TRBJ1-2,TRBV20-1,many,CSAREQFGTIYGYTF,TGCAGTGCTAGAGAACAGTTCGGGACAATCTATGGCTACACCTTC
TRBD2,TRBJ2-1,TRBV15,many,CATSVLGLGIDEQFF,TGTGCCACCAGCGTGCTCGGACTAGGCATTGATGAGCAGTTCTTC
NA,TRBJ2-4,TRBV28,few,CASSLLGTAKNIQYF,TGTGCCAGCAGTTTATTAGGAACAGCCAAAAACATTCAGTACTTC
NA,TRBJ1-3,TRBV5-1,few,CASRSTISGNTIYF,TGCGCCAGCAGATCGACTATCTCTGGAAACACCATATATTTT
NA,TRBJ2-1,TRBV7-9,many,CASSFWNNEQFF,TGTGCCAGCAGCTTTTGGAATAATGAGCAGTTCTTC
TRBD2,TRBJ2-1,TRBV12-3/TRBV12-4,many,CASRSSGLRIEQFF,TGTGCCAGCAGGTCCTCGGGACTACGGATTGAGCAGTTCTTC
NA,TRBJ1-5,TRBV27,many,CASSYGINQPQHF,TGTGCCAGCAGTTACGGGATTAATCAGCCCCAGCATTTT
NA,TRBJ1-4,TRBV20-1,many,CSASGTPNEKLFF,TGCAGTGCTTCCGGGACGCCTAATGAAAAACTGTTTTTT
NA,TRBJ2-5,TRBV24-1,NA,CATSELAVQETQYF,TGTGCCACCAGTGAGTTAGCGGTTCAAGAGACCCAGTACTTC
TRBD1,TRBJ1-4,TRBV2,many,CASREQGATNEKLFF,TGTGCCAGCAGGGAACAGGGGGCGACTAATGAAAAACTGTTTTTT
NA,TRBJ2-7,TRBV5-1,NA,CASTRDVGDEQYF,TGCGCCAGCACCCGGGACGTCGGCGACGAGCAGTACTTC
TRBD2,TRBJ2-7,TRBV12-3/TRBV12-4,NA,CASKSGGYPYEQYF,TGTGCCAGCAAGAGCGGGGGGTATCCTTACGAGCAGTACTTC
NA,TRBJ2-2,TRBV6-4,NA,CASSKQGNTGELFF,TGTGCCAGCAGTAAACAAGGGAACACCGGGGAGCTGTTTTTT
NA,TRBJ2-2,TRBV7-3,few,CASSSSGSQGELFF,TGTGCCAGCAGCTCCTCGGGATCTCAGGGGGAGCTGTTTTTT
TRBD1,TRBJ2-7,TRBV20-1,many,CSARTGGFAGNSYEQYF,TGCAGTGCCCGGACAGGGGGCTTTGCGGGCAACTCCTACGAGCAGTACTTC
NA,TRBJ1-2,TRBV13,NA,CASSKGMANYGYTF,TGTGCCAGCAGCAAGGGGATGGCGAACTATGGCTACACCTTC
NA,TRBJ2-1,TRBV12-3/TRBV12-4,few,CASKTQGRGAYRSSYNEQFF,TGTGCCAGCAAAACACAGGGCCGGGGAGCTTACCGGAGCTCCTACAATGAGCAGTTCTTC
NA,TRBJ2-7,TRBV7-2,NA,CASSFGSGVGEQYF,TGTGCCAGCAGCTTTGGTTCGGGAGTAGGCGAGCAGTACTTC
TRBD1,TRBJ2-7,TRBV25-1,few,CASSEPTGDYEQYF,TGTGCCAGCAGTGAACCGACAGGGGACTACGAGCAGTACTTC
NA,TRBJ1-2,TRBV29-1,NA,CSGGDIGYTF,TGCAGCGGTGGGGACATTGGCTACACCTTC
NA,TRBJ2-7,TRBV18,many,CASSPGRFREQYF,TGTGCCAGCTCACCGGGAAGGTTTCGCGAGCAGTACTTC
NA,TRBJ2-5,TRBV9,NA,CASSVAPGETQYF,TGTGCCAGCAGCGTAGCCCCGGGGGAGACCCAGTACTTC
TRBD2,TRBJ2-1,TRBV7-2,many,CASSFSSGSYEQFF,TGTGCCAGCAGCTTTTCTAGCGGGAGCTATGAGCAGTTCTTC
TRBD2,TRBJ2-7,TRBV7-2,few,CASSLGGSGNLYEQYF,TGTGCCAGCAGCTTAGGAGGTAGCGGGAATTTATACGAGCAGTACTTC
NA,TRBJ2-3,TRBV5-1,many,CASSPSFRTDTQYF,TGCGCCAGCAGCCCGAGTTTCCGCACAGATACGCAGTATTTT
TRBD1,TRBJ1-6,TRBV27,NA,CASRGQGANSPLHF,TGTGCCAGCAGGGGACAGGGGGCTAATTCACCCCTCCACTTT
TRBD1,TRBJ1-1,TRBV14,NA,CASSRRQGLWDTEAFF,TGTGCCAGCAGCCGAAGACAGGGTTTGTGGGACACTGAAGCTTTCTTT
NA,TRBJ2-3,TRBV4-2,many,CASSPVGEPTQYF,TGTGCCAGCAGCCCGGTTGGGGAGCCTACGCAGTATTTT
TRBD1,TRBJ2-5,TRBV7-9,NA,CATERKTGFRGIFYSEYF,TGTGCCACCGAACGAAAGACAGGGTTTCGCGGAATATTCTACTCGGAGTACTTC
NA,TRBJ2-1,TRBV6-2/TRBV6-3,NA,CASSYEVRSGRNEQFF,TGTGCCAGCAGTTACGAGGTCCGCAGTGGGCGGAATGAGCAGTTCTTC
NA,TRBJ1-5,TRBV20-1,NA,CSATGTSNQPQHF,TGCAGTGCAACCGGGACTAGCAATCAGCCCCAGCATTTT
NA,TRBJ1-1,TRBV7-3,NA,CASRPRLWGPVVEAFF,TGTGCCAGCAGACCCCGCCTCTGGGGGCCGGTGGTGGAGGCTTTCTTT
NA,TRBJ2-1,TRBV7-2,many,CASSLGWGVSYSYNEQFF,TGTGCCAGCAGCTTAGGGTGGGGCGTCTCCTACTCCTACAATGAGCAGTTCTTC
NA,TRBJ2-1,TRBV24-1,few,CATSDGASGSYNEQFF,TGTGCCACCAGTGACGGGGCAAGCGGCTCCTACAATGAGCAGTTCTTC
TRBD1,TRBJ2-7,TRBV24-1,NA,CATSDPDRGGSYEQYF,TGTGCCACCAGTGACCCGGACAGGGGAGGTTCCTACGAGCAGTACTTC